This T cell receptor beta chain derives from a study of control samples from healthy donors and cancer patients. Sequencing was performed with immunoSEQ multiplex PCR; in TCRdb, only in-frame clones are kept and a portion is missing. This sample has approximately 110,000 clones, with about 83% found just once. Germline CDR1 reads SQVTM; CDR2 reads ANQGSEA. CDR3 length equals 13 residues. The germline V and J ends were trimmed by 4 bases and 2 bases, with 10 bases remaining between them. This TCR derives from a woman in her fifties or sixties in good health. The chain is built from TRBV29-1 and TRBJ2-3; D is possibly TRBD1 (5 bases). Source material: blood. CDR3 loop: CSVVGAYTDTQYF. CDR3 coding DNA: TGCAGCGTTGTTGGGGCGTACACAGATACGCAGTATTTT.